This record looks at one TCR beta chain sequence and its context. Its antigen is not identified. The data were taken from a study of T cell repertoires in cytomegalovirus infection. TCRdb recomputed calls from the reads with MiXCR, one row per CDR3 protein. The table records about 78,000 distinct CDR3 sequences, around 42% of them present only once. The V end lost 3 bases, the J end lost 6 bases, and 17 bases lay between the germline ends. The CDR3 runs to 16 residues. Germline CDR1 SNHLY, CDR2 FYNNEI. The chain employs TRBV2 and TRBJ1-4, with D possibly being TRBD1 (5 bases). This sample comprised CD8+ T cells from cultured PBMCs, obtained from culture after CMV antigen stimulation. This TCR was recovered from a human donor in good health (CMV status not recorded). Some clones in this sample may be carry-over from other donors' samples. This CDR3 is CASSEGRAVSDEKLFF. In DNA, the CDR3 is TGTGCCAGCAGTGAGGGCAGGGCGGTATCGGATGAAAAACTGTTTTTT.